Listed below are T cell receptor beta chains from one sample, sequenced in a study of T cell responses to AZD1222 COVID-19 vaccine. The table came from immunoSEQ multiplex PCR; TCRdb's copy has only in-frame clones and leaves some out. The sample has about 42,000 clones, 70% to 90% seen once; the top ten hold 25%. The specimen was peripheral blood, collected 28 days after the second AZD1222 dose. These receptors were collected from an adult who received the AZD1222 COVID-19 vaccine. CDR3s include the opening cysteine and the closing phenylalanine or tryptophan. A D gene is named only where the DNA matches it firmly. Size is stated for part of the rows, as once, few or many counts, or as a class when the clone is expanded.

14	-	TRBV4-1	TRBD1	TRBJ2-7	CASSQGQGTYEQYF	TGCGCCAGCAGCCAGGGACAGGGAACCTACGAGCAGTACTTC
13	once	TRBV18	TRBD1	TRBJ1-1	CASSPDRHTEAFF	TGTGCCAGCTCACCGGACAGGCACACTGAAGCTTTCTTT
11	-	TRBV5-6	-	TRBJ2-2	CASSRTGELFF	TGTGCCAGCAGTCGGACCGGGGAGCTGTTTTTT
15	medium-sized	TRBV10-3	-	TRBJ1-1	CAISLSSGIFTEAFF	TGTGCCATCAGCCTGAGTTCCGGGATATTCACTGAAGCTTTCTTT
13	-	TRBV6-2/TRBV6-3	-	TRBJ2-7	CASSSSGAHEQYF	TGTGCCAGCAGCTCTTCCGGGGCCCACGAGCAGTACTTC
13	once	TRBV19	-	TRBJ1-5	CASSIGIVQPQHF	TGTGCCAGTAGTATTGGGATTGTTCAGCCCCAGCATTTT
15	-	TRBV2	-	TRBJ2-3	CASSEAGGLTDTQYF	TGTGCCAGCAGTGAAGCGGGGGGCCTCACAGATACGCAGTATTTT
14	-	TRBV13	-	TRBJ2-7	CASSAPGPYGEQYF	TGTGCCAGCAGCGCTCCGGGACCCTACGGCGAGCAGTACTTC
13	few	TRBV7-3	TRBD1	TRBJ2-2	CASSSGGSGELFF	TGTGCCAGCAGCTCAGGGGGTTCCGGGGAGCTGTTTTTT
16	few	TRBV7-2	-	TRBJ1-3	CASSLDSGVSGNTIYF	TGTGCCAGCAGCTTAGACTCAGGGGTATCGGGAAACACCATATATTTT
12	-	TRBV7-2	-	TRBJ2-2	CASSTVTGELFF	TGTGCCAGCAGCACCGTGACCGGGGAGCTGTTTTTT
14	-	TRBV5-6	TRBD2	TRBJ2-7	CASSTEGGRYEQYF	TGTGCCAGCAGCACAGAAGGCGGGAGATACGAGCAGTACTTC
14	-	TRBV18	TRBD1	TRBJ2-5	CASSLGTAQETQYF	TGTGCCAGCTCACTCGGGACAGCCCAAGAGACCCAGTACTTC
17	-	TRBV19	TRBD2	TRBJ2-1	CASSARRLAGGIDEQFF	TGTGCCAGTAGTGCGAGACGGCTAGCGGGAGGTATAGATGAGCAGTTCTTC
13	few	TRBV6-5	-	TRBJ1-5	CASLGTPNQPQHF	TGTGCCAGCCTCGGGACACCCAATCAGCCCCAGCATTTT
15	-	TRBV7-3	-	TRBJ2-1	CASSLRASAYNEQFF	TGTGCCAGCAGCTTACGGGCTAGCGCCTACAATGAGCAGTTCTTC
15	-	TRBV27	-	TRBJ1-4	CASRDHGGNNEKLFF	TGTGCCAGCAGGGATCACGGGGGTAATAATGAAAAACTGTTTTTT
16	-	TRBV7-8	TRBD1	TRBJ1-5	CASSLLGGQGSQPQHF	TGTGCCAGCAGCTTGCTGGGGGGACAGGGAAGTCAGCCCCAGCATTTT
11	-	TRBV3-1/TRBV3-2	-	TRBJ2-7	CASSRSYEQYF	TGTGCCTCCAGTCGATCCTACGAGCAGTACTTC
13	-	TRBV18	-	TRBJ2-3	CASSPLVSDTQYF	TGTGCCAGCTCACCATTAGTTTCAGATACGCAGTATTTT
13	-	TRBV12-3/TRBV12-4	-	TRBJ2-1	CASSLLGVSIKFF	TGTGCCAGCAGTCTACTCGGGGTGTCTATTAAGTTCTTC
14	-	TRBV5-1	-	TRBJ2-7	CASSEDTDYYEQYF	TGCGCCAGCAGCGAGGACACCGACTACTACGAGCAGTACTTC
15	-	TRBV5-4	-	TRBJ1-2	CASSEPIPTGYGYTF	TGTGCCAGCAGCGAACCAATTCCGACAGGCTATGGCTACACCTTC
13	few	TRBV6-5	-	TRBJ1-4	CASIGQGPEKLFF	TGTGCCAGCATAGGCCAGGGACCCGAAAAACTGTTTTTT
15	-	TRBV5-1	TRBD1	TRBJ1-1	CASSLPGQLNTEAFF	TGCGCCAGCAGCCTACCGGGACAGTTGAACACTGAAGCTTTCTTT
18	-	TRBV7-3	-	TRBJ2-2	CASSLTFGQTLGTGELFF	TGTGCCAGCAGCTTAACGTTCGGGCAGACCCTTGGAACCGGGGAGCTGTTTTTT
16	-	TRBV6-4	TRBD2	TRBJ2-3	CASSETSGGAGDTQYF	TGTGCCAGCAGTGAGACTAGCGGGGGGGCCGGAGATACGCAGTATTTT
16	-	TRBV11-2	-	TRBJ1-2	CASSLRLGREGYGYTF	TGTGCCAGCAGCTTACGATTGGGGAGGGAGGGCTATGGCTACACCTTC
18	-	TRBV27	TRBD2	TRBJ2-7	CASSLSSLAGLGGGEQYF	TGTGCCAGCAGTTTATCGTCCCTAGCGGGCCTCGGGGGAGGGGAGCAGTACTTC
16	-	TRBV27	-	TRBJ1-5	CASSRSGAYSNQPQHF	TGTGCCAGCAGTAGGTCGGGGGCTTATAGCAATCAGCCCCAGCATTTT
15	-	TRBV12-5	TRBD1	TRBJ2-5	CASGLVRQGRETQYF	TGTGCTAGTGGTTTGGTCCGACAGGGCAGAGAGACCCAGTACTTC
16	-	TRBV12-5	TRBD1	TRBJ2-5	CASGLGGGPVQETQYF	TGTGCTAGTGGTTTGGGAGGGGGCCCCGTCCAAGAGACCCAGTACTTC
14	-	TRBV3-1/TRBV3-2	-	TRBJ2-1	CASSQLGTSWEQFF	TGTGCCAGCAGCCAATTAGGGACAAGCTGGGAGCAGTTCTTC
13	-	TRBV11-3	-	TRBJ1-1	CASSLGAGTEAFF	TGTGCCAGCAGCTTAGGTGCGGGGACTGAAGCTTTCTTT
13	-	TRBV2	-	TRBJ2-2	CASSWRDTGELFF	TGTGCCAGCAGTTGGAGGGACACCGGGGAGCTGTTTTTT
12	-	TRBV3-1/TRBV3-2	-	TRBJ1-2	CASSGTLYGYTF	TGTGCCAGCAGCGGCACGCTCTATGGCTACACCTTC
15	-	TRBV7-8	TRBD1	TRBJ2-5	CASSPDRVVVETQYF	TGTGCCAGCAGCCCAGACAGGGTCGTGGTGGAGACCCAGTACTTC
15	few	TRBV5-6	-	TRBJ1-2	CASSLVAGSGDGYTF	TGTGCCAGCAGCTTGGTTGCAGGATCGGGCGATGGCTACACCTTC
16	-	TRBV7-9	TRBD2	TRBJ2-5	CASSRTLLAEQETQYF	TGTGCCAGCAGTCGTACTCTACTAGCGGAGCAAGAGACCCAGTACTTC
12	-	TRBV4-2	-	TRBJ2-3	CASSPGTDTQYF	TGTGCCAGCAGTCCAGGCACAGATACGCAGTATTTT
12	-	TRBV5-6	-	TRBJ1-1	CASSLKEAEAFF	TGTGCCAGCAGCTTGAAAGAGGCTGAAGCTTTCTTT
18	-	TRBV19	TRBD1	TRBJ1-5	CASSLRQGQGVFGQPQHF	TGTGCCAGTAGTCTTCGACAGGGGCAGGGAGTCTTCGGTCAGCCCCAGCATTTT
13	-	TRBV20-1	-	TRBJ1-5	CSASGASHQPQHF	TGCAGTGCTAGTGGTGCTAGTCATCAGCCCCAGCATTTT
13	-	TRBV7-2	-	TRBJ2-3	CASSLPSTDTQYF	TGTGCCAGCAGCCTCCCCAGCACAGATACGCAGTATTTT
14	-	TRBV12-5	TRBD1	TRBJ1-5	CASGPPGQDQPQHF	TGTGCTAGTGGTCCCCCCGGACAGGATCAGCCCCAGCATTTT
14	-	TRBV9	-	TRBJ2-7	CASSVGEFVNEQYF	TGTGCCAGCAGCGTAGGCGAGTTCGTGAACGAGCAGTACTTC